The 11 T cell receptor beta chains in this list originate from one sample, sequenced in a study of T cell responses to AZD1222 COVID-19 vaccine. Clones were sequenced by immunoSEQ multiplex PCR, and TCRdb holds only the in-frame ones, with some missing. The sample carries 120,000 or so clones, around nine tenths recorded once. Here the sequenced sample was peripheral blood, taken on day 0 of MenACWY control vaccination. These receptors were collected from an adult in good health.

This chain joins TRBV3-1 (or the pseudogene TRBV3-2) and TRBJ1-5; D is undetermined. This CDR3 spans 13 amino acids. V was pared by 4 bases and J by 9 bases, with 13 bases between. Germline-derived CDR1 and CDR2 are LGHDT and YNNKEL (reference sequence). CDR3 bases: TGTGCCAGCAGCCTCGACCTGGCGCGGCCCCAGCATTTT. Residues: CASSLDLARPQHF.

This chain links TRBV11-2 with TRBJ1-2; TRBD1 aligns across 7 bases. Per the germline V gene, CDR1 is SGHAT and CDR2 is FQNNGV. The CDR3 is 13 amino acids. J lost 5 bases, V lost 4 bases, and 4 bases had no gene match. The CDR3 DNA reads as TGTGCCAGCAGCTCGGACAGGACTTATGGCTACACCTTC. Amino acids: CASSSDRTYGYTF.

This rearrangement joins TRBV6-2 or TRBV6-3 to TRBJ2-1, with TRBD1 matching 8 bases. With V trimmed by 0 bases and J by 8 bases, 6 bases remained unmatched. The CDR3 spans 15 residues. Per germline, CDR1 MNHEY and CDR2 SVGEGT. CDR3 in amino acids: CASSYSGQASDEQFF. The CDR3 nucleotides are TGTGCCAGCAGTTACTCGGGACAGGCTAGCGATGAGCAGTTCTTC.

The rearrangement joins TRBV5-5 to TRBJ2-5, with a weak D call TRBD2 (6 bases). CDR1 SGHKS and CDR2 YYEKEE come from the germline V gene (reference sequence). Trimming shortened V by 0 bases and J by 2 bases, and 11 bases separated the two germline ends. The CDR3 is made up of 15 amino acids. The CDR3 coding sequence is TGTGCCAGCAGCTTGGTTGGTAGCGGTCAAGAGACCCAGTACTTC. Its protein product is CASSLVGSGQETQYF.

The rearrangement joins TRBV6-2 or TRBV6-3 to TRBJ2-3; 8 bases are a match to TRBD2. J gave up 5 bases and V 6 bases, and 16 bases lay outside the gene matches. CDR1 and CDR2 (germline): MNHEY, SVGEGT. The CDR3 is made up of 17 amino acids. The CDR3 spells CASSLPLSGGPKDTQYF. DNA for the CDR3: TGTGCCAGCAGCCTCCCCCTCTCGGGAGGGCCGAAAGATACGCAGTATTTT.

The rearrangement links TRBV11-1 to TRBJ2-1, with 7 bases aligning to TRBD2. This CDR3 is 16 amino acids long. Germline V lookup: CDR1 SGHAT, CDR2 FQDESV (reference sequence). The V gene end was trimmed by 1 base and the J gene end by 6 bases; junction bases not matched to a gene: 9. The CDR3 region is CASSLVAGLAANEQFF. CDR3 in DNA: TGTGCCAGCAGCTTAGTAGCAGGGCTAGCGGCCAATGAGCAGTTCTTC. The full variable domain, rest sourced from reference TRBV11-1 and TRBJ2-1, is EAEVAQSPRYKITEKSQAVAFWCDPISGHATLYWYRQILGQGPELLVQFQDESVVDDSQLPKDRFSAERLKGVDSTLKIQPAELGDSAMYLCASSLVAGLAANEQFFGPGTRLTVL.

The rearrangement links TRBV6-1 to TRBJ2-5; TRBD2 matches at 9 bases. The ends lost 2 bases at V and 4 bases at J; junction bases unmatched: 5. This CDR3 is 15 amino acids long. The germline CDR1 and CDR2 sequences are MNHNS and SASEGT. The CDR3, as DNA: TGTGCCAGCAGTGAAATTAGCGGGAGTTCAGAGACCCAGTACTTC. It yields the protein CASSEISGSSETQYF.

The J gene is TRBJ1-1, the V gene TRBV7-3; no definite D call. Trimming left V 5 bases short and J 1 base short, with 5 bases between. There are 12 residues in the CDR3. Germline values: CDR1 SGHTA, CDR2 FQGTGA. The CDR3 is CASSGGNTEAFF. CDR3 nucleotide sequence: TGTGCCAGCAGCGGAGGGAACACTGAAGCTTTCTTT. The variable domain in full, with the rest retrieved from reference TRBV7-3 and TRBJ1-1, is GAGVSQTPSNKVTEKGKYVELRCDPISGHTALYWYRQSLGQGPEFLIYFQGTGAADDSGLPNDRFFAVRPEGSVSTLKIQRTERGDSAVYLCASSGGNTEAFFGQGTRLTVV.

The rearrangement links TRBV12-3 or TRBV12-4 to TRBJ2-3; 7 nucleotides agree with TRBD1. The V gene end was trimmed by 7 bases and the J gene end by 3 bases; junction bases not matched to a gene: 4. The CDR3 sequence is 13 residues long. This CDR3 is CASNRQGTDTQYF. CDR3 DNA: TGTGCCAGCAACCGACAGGGAACAGATACGCAGTATTTT.

The chain carries TRBV19 and TRBJ1-5; D is uncertain. Germline assignment: CDR1 LNHDA and CDR2 SQIVND (reference sequence). Trimming shortened V by 3 bases and J by 0 bases, and 9 bases separated the two germline ends. The CDR3 runs 15 residues. CDR3 amino acids: CASSIARDSNQPQHF. The CDR3 DNA sequence: TGTGCCAGTAGTATCGCCAGAGATAGCAATCAGCCCCAGCATTTT.

The chain combines TRBV11-3 with TRBJ2-7; TRBD2 aligns across 7 bases. With V trimmed by 5 bases and J by 2 bases, 3 bases remained unmatched. Germline values: CDR1 SGHNT, CDR2 YENEEA. CDR3 length: 13 residues. CDR3 loop: CASSVGLAYEQYF. The CDR3 DNA reads as TGTGCCAGCAGCGTTGGACTAGCCTACGAGCAGTACTTC.